This TCR beta chain is from a study of beta chain features in type 1 diabetes. Study details: All samples yielded some 100,000,000 examined sorted cells.

This clone has a handful of counts. Its antigen is not identified. Other DNA sequences in this specimen translate into the identical CDR3. Expressed TCRB transcripts were sequenced because the entire RNA isolate underwent reverse transcription. Sequenced by immunoSEQ multiplex PCR; TCRdb stores in-frame clones only, minus some. The sample consists of around 710,000 clones, over 10% of them appearing once. Points from the study as a whole: Moderate yet significant TCRB CDR3 shortening was seen in Type 1 diabetes patients in all four CD4+ subsets. Whether HLA type influences TCRB rearrangement remained unresolved here. More deletions and fewer insertions at VDJ junctions were found in patients with type 1 diabetes.

The CDR3 loop spans 15 amino acids. The germline V gene encodes CDR1 SGHNT and CDR2 YYREEE (reference sequence). The V end lost 4 bases, the J end lost 0 bases, and 12 bases lay between the germline ends. The sequenced material came from naive CD4+ T cells from blood. The receptor was isolated from a young man with type 1 diabetes. V and J are TRBV5-4 and TRBJ2-3; TRBD2 might be the D (5 bases). The CDR3 DNA follows: TGTGCCAGCAGCCTCGGACTGGCGAGCACAGATACGCAGTATTTT. Its translation: CASSLGLASTDTQYF.